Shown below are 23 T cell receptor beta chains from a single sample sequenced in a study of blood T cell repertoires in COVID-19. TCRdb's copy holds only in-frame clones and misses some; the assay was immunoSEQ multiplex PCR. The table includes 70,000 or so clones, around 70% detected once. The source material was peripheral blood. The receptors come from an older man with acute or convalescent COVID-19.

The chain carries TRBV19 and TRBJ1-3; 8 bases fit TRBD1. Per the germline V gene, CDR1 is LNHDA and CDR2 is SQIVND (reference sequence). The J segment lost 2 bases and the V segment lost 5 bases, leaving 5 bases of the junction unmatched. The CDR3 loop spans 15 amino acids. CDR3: CASSPQQGAGNTIYF. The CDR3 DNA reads TGTGCCAGTAGTCCTCAACAGGGGGCTGGAAACACCATATATTTT.

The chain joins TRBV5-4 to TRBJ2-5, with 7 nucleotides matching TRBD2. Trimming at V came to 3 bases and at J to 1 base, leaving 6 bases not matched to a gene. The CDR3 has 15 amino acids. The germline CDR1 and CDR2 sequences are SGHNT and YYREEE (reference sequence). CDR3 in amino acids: CASSSLSGSQETQYF. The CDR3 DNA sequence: TGTGCCAGCAGCTCCCTTAGCGGGTCCCAAGAGACCCAGTACTTC. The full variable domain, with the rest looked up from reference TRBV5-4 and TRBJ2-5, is ETGVTQSPTHLIKTRGQQVTLRCSSQSGHNTVSWYQQALGQGPQFIFQYYREEENGRGNFPPRFSGLQFPNYSSELNVNALELDDSALYLCASSSLSGSQETQYFGPGTRLLVL.

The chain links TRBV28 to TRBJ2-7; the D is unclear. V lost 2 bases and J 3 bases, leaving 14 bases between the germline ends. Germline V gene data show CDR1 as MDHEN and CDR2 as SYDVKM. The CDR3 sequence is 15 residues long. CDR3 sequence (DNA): TGTGCCAGCAGTTTACCCTCGGGTTCATTCTACGAGCAGTACTTC. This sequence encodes CASSLPSGSFYEQYF.

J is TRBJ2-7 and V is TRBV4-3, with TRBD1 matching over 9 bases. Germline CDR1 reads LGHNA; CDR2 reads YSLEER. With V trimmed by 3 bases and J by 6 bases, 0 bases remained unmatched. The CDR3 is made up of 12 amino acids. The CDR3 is CASSQTGGEQYF. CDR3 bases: TGCGCCAGCAGCCAGACAGGGGGCGAGCAGTACTTC.

The CDR3 spells CASSIGQPGRQPQHF. DNA of the CDR3: TGTGCCAGTAGTATCGGTCAACCTGGGCGTCAGCCCCAGCATTTT. The chain carries TRBV19 and TRBJ1-5; D is unresolved. CDR1 is LNHDA, CDR2 SQIVND, per germline (reference sequence). Trimming took 3 bases from V and 6 from J, leaving 15 bases between them. The CDR3 has 15 residues.

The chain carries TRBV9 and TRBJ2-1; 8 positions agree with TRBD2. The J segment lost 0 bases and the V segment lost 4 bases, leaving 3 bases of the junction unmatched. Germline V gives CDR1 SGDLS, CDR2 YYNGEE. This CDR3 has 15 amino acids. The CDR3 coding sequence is TGTGCCAGCAGCAAGAGCGGGAGCTCCTACAATGAGCAGTTCTTC. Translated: CASSKSGSSYNEQFF.

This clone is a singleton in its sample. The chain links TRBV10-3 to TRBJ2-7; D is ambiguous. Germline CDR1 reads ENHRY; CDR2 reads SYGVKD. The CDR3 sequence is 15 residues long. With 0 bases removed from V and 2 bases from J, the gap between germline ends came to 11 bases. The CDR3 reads CAISESVGQTYEQYF. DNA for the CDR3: TGTGCCATCAGTGAGTCAGTGGGCCAAACCTACGAGCAGTACTTC.

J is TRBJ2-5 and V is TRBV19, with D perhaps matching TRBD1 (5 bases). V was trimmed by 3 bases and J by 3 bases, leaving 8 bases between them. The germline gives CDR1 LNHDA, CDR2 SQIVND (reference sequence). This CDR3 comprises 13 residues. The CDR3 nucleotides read TGTGCCAGTAGTATGGTGACAGAAGAGACCCAGTACTTC. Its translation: CASSMVTEETQYF.

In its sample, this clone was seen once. The DNA for the CDR3 is TGTGCCAGCAGTGATGGACAGGGACTGCCGCCCCAGCATTTT. The encoded protein is CASSDGQGLPPQHF. The chain recombines TRBV2 with TRBJ1-5; TRBD1 matches 8 bases. V lost 3 bases and J lost 9; bases outside the gene matches: 7. Germline-derived CDR1 and CDR2 are SNHLY and FYNNEI. The CDR3 is 14 residues long.

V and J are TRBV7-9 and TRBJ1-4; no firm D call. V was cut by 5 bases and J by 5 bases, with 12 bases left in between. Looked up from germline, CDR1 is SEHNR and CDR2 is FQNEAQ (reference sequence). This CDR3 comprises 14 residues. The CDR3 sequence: CASSEGIGNEKLFF. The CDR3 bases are TGTGCCAGCAGCGAAGGTATCGGGAATGAAAAACTGTTTTTT.

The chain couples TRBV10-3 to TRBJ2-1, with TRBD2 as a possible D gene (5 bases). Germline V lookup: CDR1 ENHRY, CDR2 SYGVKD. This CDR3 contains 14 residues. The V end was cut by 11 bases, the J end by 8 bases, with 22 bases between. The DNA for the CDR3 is TGTGCCGTTACTCGCGGAGGCCCCTCGGATGAGCAGTTCTTC. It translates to CAVTRGGPSDEQFF.

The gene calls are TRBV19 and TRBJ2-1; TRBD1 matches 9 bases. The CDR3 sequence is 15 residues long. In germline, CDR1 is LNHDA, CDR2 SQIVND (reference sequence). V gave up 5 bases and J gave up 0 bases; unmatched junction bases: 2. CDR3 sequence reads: CASSDRGSSYNEQFF. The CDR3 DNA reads TGTGCCAGTAGTGACAGGGGGAGCTCCTACAATGAGCAGTTCTTC.

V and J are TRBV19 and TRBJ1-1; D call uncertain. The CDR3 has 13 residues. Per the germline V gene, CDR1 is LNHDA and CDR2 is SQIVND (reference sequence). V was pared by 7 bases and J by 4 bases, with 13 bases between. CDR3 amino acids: CASTPSAATEAFF. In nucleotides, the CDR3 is TGTGCCAGTACCCCTTCAGCGGCCACTGAAGCTTTCTTT.

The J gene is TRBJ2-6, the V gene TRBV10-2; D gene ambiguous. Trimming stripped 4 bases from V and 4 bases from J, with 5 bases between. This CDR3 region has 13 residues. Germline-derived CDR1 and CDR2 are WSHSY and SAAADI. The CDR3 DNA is TGCGCCAGCAGTGCCCAGGGGGCCAACGTCCTGACTTTC. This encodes CASSAQGANVLTF.

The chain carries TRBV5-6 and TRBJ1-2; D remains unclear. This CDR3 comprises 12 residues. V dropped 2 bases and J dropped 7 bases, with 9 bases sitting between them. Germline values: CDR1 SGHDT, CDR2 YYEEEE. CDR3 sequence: CASSFAGTGYTF. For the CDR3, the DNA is TGTGCCAGCAGCTTTGCAGGTACTGGCTACACCTTC.

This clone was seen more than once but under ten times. The CDR3 sequence is CASSIDSAETQYF. Here the CDR3 DNA reads TGTGCCAGTAGTATAGACAGCGCAGAGACCCAGTACTTC. The chain recombines TRBV19 with TRBJ2-5; D is uncertain. CDR1 is LNHDA, CDR2 SQIVND, per germline (reference sequence). The CDR3 is 13 residues long. V lost 0 bases and J lost 4, with 6 bases in between.

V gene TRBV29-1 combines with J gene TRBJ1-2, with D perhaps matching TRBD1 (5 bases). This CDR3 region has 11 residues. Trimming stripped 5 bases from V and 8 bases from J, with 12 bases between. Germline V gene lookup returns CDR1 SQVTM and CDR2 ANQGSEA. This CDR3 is CSVRWGGGYTF. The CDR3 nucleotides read TGCAGCGTTCGATGGGGCGGCGGCTACACCTTC.

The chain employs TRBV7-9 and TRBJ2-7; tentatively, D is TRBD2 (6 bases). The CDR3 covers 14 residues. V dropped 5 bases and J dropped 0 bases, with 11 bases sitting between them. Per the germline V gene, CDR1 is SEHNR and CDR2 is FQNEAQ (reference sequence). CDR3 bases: TGTGCCAGCAGCCCAGACGGGAGCTCCTACGAGCAGTACTTC. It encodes CASSPDGSSYEQYF.

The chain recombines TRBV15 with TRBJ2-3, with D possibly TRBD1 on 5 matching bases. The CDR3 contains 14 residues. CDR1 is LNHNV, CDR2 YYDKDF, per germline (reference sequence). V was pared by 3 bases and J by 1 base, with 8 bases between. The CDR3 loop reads CATSRSRGTDTQYF. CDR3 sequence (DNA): TGTGCCACCAGCAGGTCCAGGGGCACAGATACGCAGTATTTT.

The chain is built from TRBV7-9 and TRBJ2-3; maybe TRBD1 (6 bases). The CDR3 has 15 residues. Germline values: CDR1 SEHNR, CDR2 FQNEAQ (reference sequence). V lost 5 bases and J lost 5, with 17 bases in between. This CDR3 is CASSPSLGAQDTQYF. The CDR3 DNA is TGTGCCAGCAGCCCCTCCTTGGGGGCCCAAGATACGCAGTATTTT.

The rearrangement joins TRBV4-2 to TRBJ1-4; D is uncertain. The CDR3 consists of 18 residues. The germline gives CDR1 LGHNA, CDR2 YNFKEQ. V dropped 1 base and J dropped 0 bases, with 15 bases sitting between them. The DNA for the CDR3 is TGTGCCAGCAGCCAAGTAATCGCCGGTTCCACAACTAATGAAAAACTGTTTTTT. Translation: CASSQVIAGSTTNEKLFF.

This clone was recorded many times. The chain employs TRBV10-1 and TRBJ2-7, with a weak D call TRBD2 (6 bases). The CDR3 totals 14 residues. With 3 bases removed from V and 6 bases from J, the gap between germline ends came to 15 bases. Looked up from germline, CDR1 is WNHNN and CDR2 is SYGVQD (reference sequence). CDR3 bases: TGCGCCAGCAGTGAAGTTATACTAGCAAGCGAGCAGTACTTC. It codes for CASSEVILASEQYF.

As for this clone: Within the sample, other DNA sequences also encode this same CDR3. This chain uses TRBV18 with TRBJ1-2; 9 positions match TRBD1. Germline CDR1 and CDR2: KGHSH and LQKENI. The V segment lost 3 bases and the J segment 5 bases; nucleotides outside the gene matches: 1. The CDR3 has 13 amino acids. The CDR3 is CASSPGTGYGYTF. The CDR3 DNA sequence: TGTGCCAGCTCACCCGGGACAGGGTATGGCTACACCTTC.